This T cell receptor (beta chain) was found in a study of Tregs in tolerant kidney transplant recipients. Study results and caveats: The most relevant donor-specific Treg TCRbeta repertoire apparently came from expansion with activated donor B cells. Few patients were studied, so findings need validation in larger groups.

CDR3 size: 14 residues. Germline V gene data show CDR1 as SGHNT and CDR2 as YYREEE (reference sequence). The ends lost 5 bases at V and 5 bases at J; junction bases unmatched: 3. Note on this clone: Antigen: not known.

The assay was immunoSEQ multiplex PCR, and TCRdb's table has in-frame clones only and misses some. The table has approximately 260,000 clones, 80% to 85% seen once. Unstimulated regulatory T cells (CD4+CD25+CD127-), CD4+CD25- non-regulatory cells, CD4 and CD8 cells were FACS-sorted from thawed PBMCs. This rearrangement joins TRBV5-4 to TRBJ1-5; 11 bases fit TRBD1. Sequencing was performed on CD4+ T cells from blood. The sequence was collected from a human donor in good health. The CDR3 bases are TGTGCCAGCAGTAAGGACAGGGGGCATCAGCCCCAGCATTTT. It encodes CASSKDRGHQPQHF.